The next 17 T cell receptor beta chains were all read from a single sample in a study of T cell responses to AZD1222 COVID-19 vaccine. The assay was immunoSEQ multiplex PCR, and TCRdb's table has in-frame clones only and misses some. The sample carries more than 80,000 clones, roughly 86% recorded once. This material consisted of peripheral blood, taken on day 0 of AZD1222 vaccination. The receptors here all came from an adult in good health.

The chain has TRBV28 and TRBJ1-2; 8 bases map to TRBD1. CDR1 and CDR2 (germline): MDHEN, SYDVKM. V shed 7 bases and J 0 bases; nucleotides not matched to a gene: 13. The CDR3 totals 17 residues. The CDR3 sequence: CASTPRDRTQANYGYTF. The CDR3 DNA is TGTGCCAGCACTCCCCGGGACAGGACCCAAGCTAACTATGGCTACACCTTC.

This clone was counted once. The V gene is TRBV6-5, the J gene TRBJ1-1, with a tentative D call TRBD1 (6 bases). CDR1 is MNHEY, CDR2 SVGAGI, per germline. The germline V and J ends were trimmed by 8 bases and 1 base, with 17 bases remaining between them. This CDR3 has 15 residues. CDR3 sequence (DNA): TGTGCCAGCTCACCACAGGGCGCTGGGAACACTGAAGCTTTCTTT. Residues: CASSPQGAGNTEAFF.

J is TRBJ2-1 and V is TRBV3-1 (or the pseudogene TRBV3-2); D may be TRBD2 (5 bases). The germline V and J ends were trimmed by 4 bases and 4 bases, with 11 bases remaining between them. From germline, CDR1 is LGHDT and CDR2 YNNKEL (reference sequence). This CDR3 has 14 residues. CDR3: CASSRTSNYNEQFF. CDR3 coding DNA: TGTGCCAGCAGCCGAACTAGTAATTACAATGAGCAGTTCTTC.

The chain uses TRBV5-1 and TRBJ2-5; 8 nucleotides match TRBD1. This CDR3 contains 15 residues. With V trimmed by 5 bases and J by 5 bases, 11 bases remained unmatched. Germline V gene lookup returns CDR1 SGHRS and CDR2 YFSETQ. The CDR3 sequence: CASSFAQGVWETQYF. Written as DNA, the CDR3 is TGCGCCAGCAGTTTCGCACAGGGGGTCTGGGAGACCCAGTACTTC.

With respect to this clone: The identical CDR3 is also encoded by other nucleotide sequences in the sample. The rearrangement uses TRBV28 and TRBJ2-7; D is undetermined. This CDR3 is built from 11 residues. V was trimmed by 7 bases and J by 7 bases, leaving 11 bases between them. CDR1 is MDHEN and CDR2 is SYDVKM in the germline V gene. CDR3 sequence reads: CASKGFYEQYF. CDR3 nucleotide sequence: TGTGCCAGCAAAGGCTTCTATGAGCAGTACTTC.

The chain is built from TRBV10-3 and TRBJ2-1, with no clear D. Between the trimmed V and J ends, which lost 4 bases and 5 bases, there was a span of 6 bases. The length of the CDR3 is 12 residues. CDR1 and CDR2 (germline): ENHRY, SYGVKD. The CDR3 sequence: CAISVNNNEQFF. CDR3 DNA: TGTGCCATCAGTGTTAACAACAATGAGCAGTTCTTC.

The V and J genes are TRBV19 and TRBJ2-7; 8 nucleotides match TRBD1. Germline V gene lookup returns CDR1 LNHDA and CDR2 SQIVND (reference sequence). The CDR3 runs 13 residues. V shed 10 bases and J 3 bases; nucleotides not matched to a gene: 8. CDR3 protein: CATHGTGFYEQYF. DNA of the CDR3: TGTGCCACCCACGGGACAGGTTTCTACGAGCAGTACTTC.

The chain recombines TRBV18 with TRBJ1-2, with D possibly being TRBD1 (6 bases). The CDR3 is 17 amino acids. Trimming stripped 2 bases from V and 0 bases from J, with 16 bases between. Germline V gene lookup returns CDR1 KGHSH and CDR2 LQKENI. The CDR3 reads CASSPASLKGANYGYTF. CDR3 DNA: TGTGCCAGCTCACCAGCTTCGTTGAAGGGGGCTAACTATGGCTACACCTTC.

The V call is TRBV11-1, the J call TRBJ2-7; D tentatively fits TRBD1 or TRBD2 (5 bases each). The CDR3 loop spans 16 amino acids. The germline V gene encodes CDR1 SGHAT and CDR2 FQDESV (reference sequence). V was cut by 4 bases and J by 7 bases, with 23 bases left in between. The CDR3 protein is CASSSWPGRATWEQYF. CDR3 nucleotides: TGTGCCAGCAGCTCCTGGCCGGGACGGGCTACTTGGGAGCAGTACTTC.

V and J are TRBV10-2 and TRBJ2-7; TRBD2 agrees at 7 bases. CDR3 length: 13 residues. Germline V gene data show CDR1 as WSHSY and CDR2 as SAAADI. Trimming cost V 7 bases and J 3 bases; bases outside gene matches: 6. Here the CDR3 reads CASTPAGVYEQYF. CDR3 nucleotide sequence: TGCGCCAGCACTCCGGCGGGGGTCTACGAGCAGTACTTC.

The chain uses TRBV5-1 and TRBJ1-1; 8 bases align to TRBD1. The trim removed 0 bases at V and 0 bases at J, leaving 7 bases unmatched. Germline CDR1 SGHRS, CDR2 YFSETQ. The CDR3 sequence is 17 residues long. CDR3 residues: CASSLAYRGSMNTEAFF. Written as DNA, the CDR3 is TGCGCCAGCAGCTTGGCCTACAGGGGGTCCATGAACACTGAAGCTTTCTTT.

CDR3 coding DNA: TGTGCCAGCAGCTTAGGGAAGGGCGGGAGATACACTAATACGCAGTATTTT. Protein product: CASSLGKGGRYTNTQYF. The genes are TRBV11-3 and TRBJ2-3; 7 nucleotides align to TRBD2. The length of the CDR3 is 17 residues. The germline V gene encodes CDR1 SGHNT and CDR2 YENEEA. V lost 1 base to trimming and J lost 7 bases; unmatched junction nucleotides: 14.

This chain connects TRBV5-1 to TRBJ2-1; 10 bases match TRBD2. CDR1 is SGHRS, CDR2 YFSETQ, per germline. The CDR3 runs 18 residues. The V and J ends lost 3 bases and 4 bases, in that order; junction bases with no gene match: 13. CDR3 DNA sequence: TGCGCCAGCAGCTCTAGGCCCGTGGCTAGCGGGGGTTACAATGAGCAGTTCTTC. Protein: CASSSRPVASGGYNEQFF.

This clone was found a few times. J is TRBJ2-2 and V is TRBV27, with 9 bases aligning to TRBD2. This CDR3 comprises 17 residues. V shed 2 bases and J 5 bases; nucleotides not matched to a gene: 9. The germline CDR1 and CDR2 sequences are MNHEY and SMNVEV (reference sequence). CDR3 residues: CASSLAGGPGGTGELFF. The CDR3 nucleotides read TGTGCCAGCAGTTTAGCGGGAGGGCCAGGAGGAACCGGGGAGCTGTTTTTT.

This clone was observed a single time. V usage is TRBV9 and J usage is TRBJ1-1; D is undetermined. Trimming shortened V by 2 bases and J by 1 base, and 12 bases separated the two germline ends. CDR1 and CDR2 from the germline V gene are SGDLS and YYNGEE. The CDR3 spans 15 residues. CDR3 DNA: TGTGCCAGCAGCGTCATGGAGCATCCGAACACTGAAGCTTTCTTT. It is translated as CASSVMEHPNTEAFF.

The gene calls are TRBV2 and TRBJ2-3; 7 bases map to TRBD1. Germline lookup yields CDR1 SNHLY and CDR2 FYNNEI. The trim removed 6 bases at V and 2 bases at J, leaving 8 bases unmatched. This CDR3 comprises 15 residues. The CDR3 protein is CASSRRGTATDTQYF. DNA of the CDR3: TGTGCCAGCAGCCGACGAGGGACAGCCACAGATACGCAGTATTTT.

CDR3 region: CATSQGDSNYGYTF. The CDR3, as DNA: TGTGCCACCAGTCAAGGCGACAGTAACTATGGCTACACCTTC. The chain is built from TRBV24-1 and TRBJ1-2; D is possibly TRBD1 (5 bases). Trimming removed 6 bases from V and 1 base from J, with 11 bases in between. Germline V gene lookup returns CDR1 KGHDR and CDR2 SFDVKD. The CDR3 runs to 14 residues.